Detailed here is one T cell receptor beta chain. This specimen belongs to a study of blood T cell repertoires in COVID-19. Study overall: Acute-phase and convalescent COVID-19 samples originated in the United States, Italy and Spain. T cells, B-cell-depleted T cells, or PBMCs provided the cDNA or gDNA that served as material.

Original processing notes: Quantification of nucleated cells was approximated via reference gene primer amplification. Some clones are missing from TCRdb's copy, which holds only in-frame ones; the method was immunoSEQ multiplex PCR. The D gene and trimming were derived from the DNA, and the V and J assignments and clone size from that table. The profile shows more than 25,000 clones, roughly 90% of them singletons. Sequenced material: peripheral blood. This clonotype was sampled from a woman aged 40 to 50 with active or convalescent COVID-19.

CDR3 nucleotide sequence: TGTGCCTGGAGTGTATTGATGGGGCGAGGGGCCAACGTCCTGACTTTC. The encoded protein is CAWSVLMGRGANVLTF. The chain joins TRBV30 to TRBJ2-6; tentatively, D is TRBD1 (5 bases). This CDR3 has 16 amino acids. The V and J ends lost 0 bases and 4 bases respectively, with 13 bases between them. Germline V gene lookup returns CDR1 GTSNPN and CDR2 SVGIG (reference sequence). Using reference TRBV30 and TRBJ2-6 for the parts outside the CDR3, the full variable domain is SQTIHQWPATLVQPVGSPLSLECTVEGTSNPNLYWYRQAAGRGLQLLFYSVGIGQISSEVPQNLSASRPQDRQFILSSKKLLLSDSGFYLCAWSVLMGRGANVLTFGAGSRLTVL.